The sequence of this TCR beta chain was determined in a study of T-cell reconstitution after alpha-beta-depleted transplantation in children (dated by TCRdb to 2015 to 2016). Regarding the complete study: T-cell immune reconstitution after TCRalphabeta/CD19-depleted allogeneic hematopoietic cell transplantation in children was quantitatively tracked in the study by means of TCR repertoire profiling.

The germline V gene (reference sequence) sets CDR1 to SGHKS and CDR2 to YYEKEE. The CDR3 spans 15 residues, from the cysteine through the phenylalanine. Only the CDR3 region is kept as DNA, spanning 45 bases read in frame from base 1. V is shortened by 1 base, J by 2 bases, and the region joining them spans 12 bases. Library prep was done by PCR. Sequencing was performed on an Illumina HiSeq 2500. To normalize quantification of the TCRbeta repertoire, the TCR libraries were built with molecular barcoding that relied on unique molecular identifiers. The public reads were run again by TCRdb, first through fastp at Q25 and then through MiXCR, and only productive beta chains were kept. All rows with the same CDR3 protein become a single entry with the most common DNA and genes. Present in this sample are some 500,000 distinct CDR3 sequences, around 16% of which were seen just once. Of the sample, 2.5% to 3.5% falls within the top ten clones.

The sample holds a few counts of this clonotype. Its antigen is still unknown. Base qualities were left out, and no much larger clone turns up one base away. The receptor's source is a human donor who donated a stem cell graft to a child with acute lymphoblastic leukemia. The chain joins TRBV5-5 to TRBJ1-2; no D gene can be assigned with confidence. The specimen was PBMCs from the stem cell graft donor, collected from the stem cell graft. The CDR3 amino acid sequence is: CASSLLHSTNYGYTF. At the DNA level, the sequence is TGTGCCAGCAGCTTGCTCCACAGTACCAACTATGGCTACACCTTC.